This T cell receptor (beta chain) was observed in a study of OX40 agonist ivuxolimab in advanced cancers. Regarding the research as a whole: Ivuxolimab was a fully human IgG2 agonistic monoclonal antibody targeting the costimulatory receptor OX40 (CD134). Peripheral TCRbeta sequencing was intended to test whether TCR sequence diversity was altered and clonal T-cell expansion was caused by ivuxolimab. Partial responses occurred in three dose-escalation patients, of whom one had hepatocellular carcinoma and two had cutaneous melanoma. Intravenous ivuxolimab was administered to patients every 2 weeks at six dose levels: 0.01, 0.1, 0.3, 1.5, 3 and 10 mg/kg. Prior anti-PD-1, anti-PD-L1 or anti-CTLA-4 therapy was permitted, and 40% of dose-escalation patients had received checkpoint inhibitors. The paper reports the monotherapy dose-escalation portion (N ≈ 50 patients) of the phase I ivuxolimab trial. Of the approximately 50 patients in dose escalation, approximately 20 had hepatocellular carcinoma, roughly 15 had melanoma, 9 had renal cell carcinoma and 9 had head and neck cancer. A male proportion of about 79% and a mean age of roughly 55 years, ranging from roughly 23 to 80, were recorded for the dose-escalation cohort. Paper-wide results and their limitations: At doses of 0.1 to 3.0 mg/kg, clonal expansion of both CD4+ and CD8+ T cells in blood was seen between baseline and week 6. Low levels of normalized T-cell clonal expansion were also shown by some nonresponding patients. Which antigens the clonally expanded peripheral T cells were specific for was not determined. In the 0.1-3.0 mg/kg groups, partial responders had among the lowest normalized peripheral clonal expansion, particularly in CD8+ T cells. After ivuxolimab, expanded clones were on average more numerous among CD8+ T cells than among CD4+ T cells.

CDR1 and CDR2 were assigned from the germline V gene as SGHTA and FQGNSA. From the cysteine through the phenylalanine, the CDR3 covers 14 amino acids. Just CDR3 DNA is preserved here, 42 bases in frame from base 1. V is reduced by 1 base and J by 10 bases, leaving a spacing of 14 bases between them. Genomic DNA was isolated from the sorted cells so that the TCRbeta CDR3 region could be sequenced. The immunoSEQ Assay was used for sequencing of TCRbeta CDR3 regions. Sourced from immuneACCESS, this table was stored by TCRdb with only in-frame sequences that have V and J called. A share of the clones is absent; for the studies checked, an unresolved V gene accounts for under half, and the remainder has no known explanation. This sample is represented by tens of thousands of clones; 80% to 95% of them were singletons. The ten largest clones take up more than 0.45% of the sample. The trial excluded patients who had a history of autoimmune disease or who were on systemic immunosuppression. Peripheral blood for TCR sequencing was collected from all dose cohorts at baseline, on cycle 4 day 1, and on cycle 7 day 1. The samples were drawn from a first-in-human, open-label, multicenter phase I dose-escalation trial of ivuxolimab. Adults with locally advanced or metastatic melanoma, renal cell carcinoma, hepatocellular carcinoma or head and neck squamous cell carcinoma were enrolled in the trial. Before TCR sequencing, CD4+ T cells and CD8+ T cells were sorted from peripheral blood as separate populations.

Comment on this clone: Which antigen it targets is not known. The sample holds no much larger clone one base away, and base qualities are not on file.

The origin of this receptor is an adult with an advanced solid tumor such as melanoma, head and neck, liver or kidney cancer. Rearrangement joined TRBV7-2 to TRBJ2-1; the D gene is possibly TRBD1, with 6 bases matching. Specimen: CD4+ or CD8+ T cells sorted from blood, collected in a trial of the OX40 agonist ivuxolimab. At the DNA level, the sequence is TGTGCCAGCAGCTTAGGCAGGGGATTGGGCGAGCAGTTCTTC. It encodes CASSLGRGLGEQFF.